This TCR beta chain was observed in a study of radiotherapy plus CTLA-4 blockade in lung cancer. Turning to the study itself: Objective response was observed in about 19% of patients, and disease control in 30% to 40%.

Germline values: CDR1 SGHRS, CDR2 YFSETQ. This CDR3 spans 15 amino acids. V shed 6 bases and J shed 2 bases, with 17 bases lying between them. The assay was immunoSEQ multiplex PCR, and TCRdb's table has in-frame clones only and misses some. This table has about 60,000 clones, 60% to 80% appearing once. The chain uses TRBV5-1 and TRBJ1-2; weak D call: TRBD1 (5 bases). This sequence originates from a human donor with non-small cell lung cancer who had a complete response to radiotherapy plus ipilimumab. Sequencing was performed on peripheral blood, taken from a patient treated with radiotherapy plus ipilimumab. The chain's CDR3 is CASMPRANLNYGYTF. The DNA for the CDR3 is TGCGCCAGCATGCCCAGGGCAAACCTGAACTATGGCTACACCTTC. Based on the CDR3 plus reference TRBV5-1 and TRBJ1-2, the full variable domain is KAGVTQTPRYLIKTRGQQVTLSCSPISGHRSVSWYQQTPGQGLQFLFEYFSETQRNKGNFPGRFSGRQFSNSRSEMNVSTLELGDSALYLCASMPRANLNYGYTFGSGTRLTVV.